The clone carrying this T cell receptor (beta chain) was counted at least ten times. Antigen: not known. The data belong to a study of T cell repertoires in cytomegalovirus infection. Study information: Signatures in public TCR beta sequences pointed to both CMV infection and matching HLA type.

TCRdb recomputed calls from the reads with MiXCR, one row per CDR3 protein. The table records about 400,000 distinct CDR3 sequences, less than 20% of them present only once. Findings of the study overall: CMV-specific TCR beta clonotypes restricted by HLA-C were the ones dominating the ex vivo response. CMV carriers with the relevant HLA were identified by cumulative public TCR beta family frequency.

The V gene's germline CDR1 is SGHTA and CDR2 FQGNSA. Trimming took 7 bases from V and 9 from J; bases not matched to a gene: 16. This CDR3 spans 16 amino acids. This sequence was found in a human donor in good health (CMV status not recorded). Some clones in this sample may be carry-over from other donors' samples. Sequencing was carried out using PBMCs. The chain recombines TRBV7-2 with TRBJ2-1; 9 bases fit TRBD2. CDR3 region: CASISGVAGAPGEQFF. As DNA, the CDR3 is TGTGCCAGCATAAGTGGGGTAGCGGGAGCCCCAGGTGAGCAGTTCTTC. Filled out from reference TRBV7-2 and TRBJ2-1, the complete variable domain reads GAGVSQSPSNKVTEKGKDVELRCDPISGHTALYWYRQSLGQGLEFLIYFQGNSAPDKSGLPSDRFSAERTGGSVSTLTIQRTQQEDSAVYLCASISGVAGAPGEQFFGPGTRLTVL.